The 28 T cell receptor beta chains below come from one sample, sequenced in a study of cytomegalovirus exposure and HLA in healthy donors. PCR amplification relied on 60 Vbeta primers (plus 13 Jbeta primers). Sequencing used immunoSEQ multiplex PCR; TCRdb keeps in-frame clones, though not all of them. The data show roughly 100,000 clones, roughly 70% seen once. Input material: PBMCs. The receptors shown here come from a man aged 35 to 55 in good health and CMV-seronegative.

About this clone itself: A junction boundary mismatches the germline segment, possibly from a read error. This chain connects TRBV7-9 to TRBJ2-3; 8 bases map to TRBD2. The CDR3 contains 14 residues. From germline, CDR1 is SEHNR and CDR2 FQNEAQ (reference sequence). CDR3 amino acids: CSSSRLANTDTQYF. In nucleotides, the CDR3 is TGTTCCAGCAGCCGACTAGCGAACACAGATACGCAGTATTTT.

About this clone: Different DNA sequences within this sample yield the same CDR3. This chain connects TRBV11-2 to TRBJ2-7, with 7 bases fitting TRBD1. The CDR3 totals 11 residues. Germline V gene lookup returns CDR1 SGHAT and CDR2 FQNNGV. The V and J ends lost 5 bases and 6 bases, in that order; junction bases with no gene match: 1. CDR3: CASSPGGEQYF. The CDR3 DNA follows: TGTGCCAGCAGCCCAGGGGGCGAGCAGTACTTC.

In this sample, this clone turned up once. One junction end does not reproduce the germline sequence, and a read error may be involved. This chain's CDR3 is CASRTGHTDSHEQYF. CDR3 in DNA: TGCGCCAGCAGAACGGGACATACCGACTCCCACGAGCAGTACTTC. The rearrangement links TRBV5-1 to TRBJ2-7, with D possibly being TRBD1 (6 bases). The CDR3 has 15 residues. Germline loops: CDR1 SGHRS, CDR2 YFSETQ.

This clone occurred a few times. This sequence joins TRBV11-3 and TRBJ2-1; tentative D call: TRBD2 (5 bases). V was cut by 5 bases and J by 8 bases, with 7 bases left in between. The CDR3 is 11 amino acids. Germline V gene lookup returns CDR1 SGHNT and CDR2 YENEEA. CDR3 region: CASSPRDEQFF. In DNA form, the CDR3 reads TGTGCCAGCAGCCCGAGGGATGAGCAGTTCTTC.

The chain uses TRBV27 and TRBJ1-1; perhaps TRBD1 as D (5 bases). Trimming pared 5 bases from V and 3 bases from J, leaving 16 bases between. Germline CDR1 is MNHEY and CDR2 is SMNVEV (reference sequence). CDR3 length: 15 amino acids. In DNA form, the CDR3 reads TGTGCCAGCAGTAGCAGGGTGGGGCTGGACACTGAAGCTTTCTTT. Translation gives CASSSRVGLDTEAFF.

The rearrangement uses TRBV19 and TRBJ2-6, with D hard to call. The CDR3 length is 14 residues. Germline V CDR1 and CDR2: LNHDA, SQIVND (reference sequence). Deletions cut 5 bases from V and 0 bases from J, with 5 bases between. CDR3 nucleotides: TGTGCCAGTAGTGACAACTCTGGGGCCAACGTCCTGACTTTC. This encodes CASSDNSGANVLTF.

On this clone: A read error may account for a junction end that differs from germline. The chain uses TRBV7-9 and TRBJ1-1, with TRBD1 as a possible D gene (6 bases). Germline V gene sequence: CDR1 SEHNR, CDR2 FQNEAQ (reference sequence). The CDR3 length is 12 residues. The CDR3 loop reads CSSSKDSAEAFF. The DNA for the CDR3 is TGTTCCAGCAGCAAGGACAGCGCCGAAGCTTTCTTT.

The chain has TRBV7-8 and TRBJ2-7, with a tentative D call TRBD2 (5 bases). The CDR3 runs to 15 residues. V lost 4 bases and J 1 base, leaving 14 bases between the germline ends. The germline V gene encodes CDR1 SGHVS and CDR2 FQNEAQ. CDR3 sequence reads: CASSYPTRPSYEQYF. For the CDR3, the DNA is TGTGCCAGCAGCTATCCCACTAGACCATCCTACGAGCAGTACTTC.

V is TRBV9 and J is TRBJ2-5, with TRBD2 matching 8 bases. The CDR3 extends over 15 amino acids. J lost 5 bases, V lost 0 bases, and 6 bases had no gene match. CDR1 is SGDLS, CDR2 YYNGEE, per germline. This CDR3 reads CASSVEGQRGETQYF. CDR3 in DNA: TGTGCCAGCAGCGTAGAAGGCCAGCGGGGGGAGACCCAGTACTTC.

The table lists this clone with a few counts. The gene calls are TRBV2 and TRBJ1-5; D may be TRBD1 (5 bases). CDR1 and CDR2 from the germline V gene are SNHLY and FYNNEI. The CDR3 length is 14 residues. V was shortened by 5 bases and J by 4 bases, with 12 bases between the two germline ends. This CDR3 is CASSRGYGNQPQHF. The CDR3, as DNA: TGTGCCAGCAGTCGGGGGTATGGGAATCAGCCCCAGCATTTT.

This clone was counted a single time. V and J are TRBV4-2 and TRBJ2-1, with 12 nucleotides matching TRBD2. From germline, CDR1 is LGHNA and CDR2 YNFKEQ. The CDR3 is 15 residues long. V was pared by 0 bases and J by 15 bases, with 9 bases of the junction left unmatched. In nucleotides, the CDR3 is TGTGCCAGCAGCCAAGATAAGTACGGACTAGCGGGATTGTTCTTC. As protein: CASSQDKYGLAGLFF.

About this clone itself: The germline gene is not matched at one end of the junction; a read error may be the cause. The chain has TRBV7-9 and TRBJ2-7, with a weak D call TRBD1 (5 bases). This CDR3 is built from 15 residues. Per germline, CDR1 SEHNR and CDR2 FQNEAQ (reference sequence). DNA for the CDR3: TGTTCCAGCAGCTTAGGGCAGGGTCTGGTCTACGAGCAGTACTTC. It specifies CSSSLGQGLVYEQYF.

This clone has only one observation. The rearrangement links TRBV29-1 to TRBJ2-7; 10 bases are shared with TRBD1. CDR3 length: 13 amino acids. CDR1 is SQVTM and CDR2 is ANQGSEA in the germline V gene. After removal of 5 bases from V and 5 bases from J, the junction contained 6 bases not matched to a gene. CDR3 nucleotides: TGCAGCGTTAGGGGACAGGGGTTGAACGAGCAGTACTTC. Translating gives CSVRGQGLNEQYF.

The chain couples TRBV11-2 to TRBJ2-3, with 9 bases that match TRBD1. With 4 bases clipped from V and 8 bases from J, the junction kept 10 bases outside the gene matches. This CDR3 region has 15 residues. From germline, CDR1 is SGHAT and CDR2 FQNNGV. CDR3 DNA sequence: TGTGCCAGCAGCTACCACTACAGGGGGCAGGGTACGCAGTATTTT. Its protein is CASSYHYRGQGTQYF.

As regards this clone: Within the sample, other DNA sequences also encode this same CDR3. The chain recombines TRBV29-1 with TRBJ2-2; a possible D gene is TRBD1 (5 bases). Germline CDR1 and CDR2: SQVTM and ANQGSEA. The CDR3 sequence is 13 residues long. Trimming removed 3 bases from V and 3 bases from J, with 8 bases in between. CDR3: CSVDTGYTGELFF. The CDR3 DNA reads TGCAGCGTTGATACAGGATACACCGGGGAGCTGTTTTTT.

The chain uses TRBV4-2 and TRBJ1-4; TRBD1 is a possible D gene (6 bases). Trimming left V 2 bases short and J 7 bases short, with 17 bases between. The CDR3 has 16 residues. Germline V gene sequence: CDR1 LGHNA, CDR2 YNFKEQ. The CDR3 loop is CASSQKLQGSGEKLFF. CDR3 DNA sequence: TGTGCCAGCAGCCAAAAGCTCCAGGGGTCCGGTGAAAAACTGTTTTTT.

To note about this clone: Other nucleotide sequences in the sample specify the same CDR3. The rearrangement uses TRBV5-1 and TRBJ2-7; weak D call: TRBD1 (5 bases). With 0 bases removed from V and 2 bases from J, the gap between germline ends came to 9 bases. CDR3 length equals 14 residues. Germline CDR1 SGHRS, CDR2 YFSETQ. CDR3: CASSLASGTYEQYF. CDR3 sequence (DNA): TGCGCCAGCAGCTTGGCGTCAGGGACCTACGAGCAGTACTTC. Together with reference TRBV5-1 and TRBJ2-7, the CDR3 gives the full variable domain: KAGVTQTPRYLIKTRGQQVTLSCSPISGHRSVSWYQQTPGQGLQFLFEYFSETQRNKGNFPGRFSGRQFSNSRSEMNVSTLELGDSALYLCASSLASGTYEQYFGPGTRLTVT.

The gene calls are TRBV28 and TRBJ2-7; 7 nucleotides line up with TRBD1. Trimming cost V 4 bases and J 2 bases; bases outside gene matches: 5. This CDR3 comprises 14 residues. In germline, CDR1 is MDHEN, CDR2 SYDVKM. CDR3 coding DNA: TGTGCCAGCAGTTCAACGGGACAGACCTACGAGCAGTACTTC. Translating it yields CASSSTGQTYEQYF.

This chain connects TRBV5-4 to TRBJ2-5; 8 bases match TRBD1. CDR3 length equals 17 residues. V lost 0 bases to trimming and J lost 4 bases; unmatched junction nucleotides: 11. In germline, CDR1 is SGHNT, CDR2 YYREEE (reference sequence). The CDR3 region is CASSLGATGDLRETQYF. The CDR3 coding sequence is TGTGCCAGCAGCTTGGGAGCGACAGGGGATTTGAGAGAGACCCAGTACTTC.

The chain links TRBV5-1 to TRBJ1-1; tentatively, D is TRBD1 (6 bases). The CDR3 runs to 17 residues. The ends were cut back, 1 base at V and 3 bases at J, with 19 bases in the middle. The germline V gene has CDR1 SGHRS and CDR2 YFSETQ. CDR3 nucleotides: TGCGCCAGCAGCTTGCCTACTGACCGGGACACCTACACTGAAGCTTTCTTT. Encoded protein: CASSLPTDRDTYTEAFF.

This clone was counted a few times. This chain joins TRBV28 and TRBJ1-6; TRBD1 agrees at 7 bases. The ends lost 6 bases at V and 8 bases at J; junction bases unmatched: 7. CDR1 and CDR2 (germline): MDHEN, SYDVKM. This CDR3 spans 14 amino acids. In DNA form, the CDR3 reads TGTGCCAGCAGCCGACAGGGTGGTGATTCACCCCTCCACTTT. It is translated as CASSRQGGDSPLHF.

The V call is TRBV14, the J call TRBJ2-2; 10 nucleotides match TRBD2. Unmatched junction bases numbered 6, after V lost 4 bases and J lost 4 bases. CDR3 length: 16 residues. CDR1 is SGHDN, CDR2 FVKESK, per germline. The CDR3 loop is CASSRQRGGSTGELFF. CDR3 coding DNA: TGTGCCAGCAGCCGCCAGCGGGGGGGCAGCACCGGGGAGCTGTTTTTT.

V and J are TRBV7-9 and TRBJ1-1, with D tentatively TRBD1 (6 bases). The V gene lost 3 bases and the J gene lost 3 bases, with 17 bases spanning the gap. Looked up from germline, CDR1 is SEHNR and CDR2 is FQNEAQ (reference sequence). The CDR3 length is 16 residues. The CDR3 DNA is TGTGCCAGCAGCTTCCTCCCCGGGACACGCTACACTGAAGCTTTCTTT. Translation gives CASSFLPGTRYTEAFF. The entire variable domain, with the rest obtained from reference TRBV7-9 and TRBJ1-1, is as follows: DTGVSQNPRHKITKRGQNVTFRCDPISEHNRLYWYRQTLGQGPEFLTYFQNEAQLEKSRLLSDRFSAERPKGSFSTLEIQRTEQGDSAMYLCASSFLPGTRYTEAFFGQGTRLTVV.

This chain connects TRBV5-1 to TRBJ1-4; maybe TRBD1 (5 bases). Germline V CDR1 and CDR2: SGHRS, YFSETQ. V dropped 3 bases and J dropped 7 bases, with 13 bases sitting between them. The CDR3 contains 14 residues. This CDR3 reads CASSSGTGVEKLFF. For the CDR3, the DNA is TGCGCCAGCAGCTCCGGGACGGGGGTTGAAAAACTGTTTTTT.

The genes are TRBV5-1 and TRBJ2-7; 9 nucleotides match TRBD1. With 4 bases clipped from V and 4 bases from J, the junction kept 6 bases outside the gene matches. This CDR3 region has 14 residues. Germline loops: CDR1 SGHRS, CDR2 YFSETQ. CDR3 sequence reads: CASSRGTGQYEQYF. CDR3 DNA sequence: TGCGCCAGCAGCCGTGGGACAGGGCAATACGAGCAGTACTTC.

The rearrangement links TRBV5-6 to TRBJ1-2; unclear D gene. V shed 4 bases and J shed 4 bases, with 14 bases lying between them. Germline lookup yields CDR1 SGHDT and CDR2 YYEEEE. This CDR3 spans 14 amino acids. CDR3 loop: CASSLGRLPYGYTF. As DNA, the CDR3 is TGTGCCAGCAGCCTCGGCCGACTGCCCTATGGCTACACCTTC.

The chain uses TRBV5-1 and TRBJ1-1; D remains ambiguous. This CDR3 has 14 amino acids. Germline V lookup: CDR1 SGHRS, CDR2 YFSETQ. V was cut by 0 bases and J by 4 bases, with 10 bases left in between. The CDR3 protein is CASSLDSGSTEAFF. Here the CDR3 DNA reads TGCGCCAGCAGCTTGGACAGTGGGAGCACTGAAGCTTTCTTT.

The J gene is TRBJ1-1, the V gene TRBV16; no reliable D call. The CDR3 has 13 amino acids. Germline lookup yields CDR1 KGHSY and CDR2 FQNENV. With 4 bases removed from V and 4 bases from J, the gap between germline ends came to 10 bases. The CDR3 loop is CASSPSLSTEAFF. CDR3 coding DNA: TGTGCCAGCAGCCCGTCGTTGTCCACTGAAGCTTTCTTT. Drawing the rest from reference TRBV16 and TRBJ1-1, the complete variable domain is GEEVAQTPKHLVRGEGQKAKLYCAPIKGHSYVFWYQQVLKNEFKFLISFQNENVFDETGMPKERFSAKCLPNSPCSLEIQATKLEDSAVYFCASSPSLSTEAFFGQGTRLTVV.